This T cell receptor beta chain was found in a study of blood T cell repertoires in COVID-19. Across the whole study: The United States, Italy and Spain supplied acute and convalescent COVID-19 samples. PBMCs, B-cell-depleted T cells, or T cells were the source of the cDNA or gDNA that made up the material.

In Seattle, patients joined the study during active infection and were tracked longitudinally. Using immunoSEQ multiplex PCR, the repertoire was profiled, and TCRdb retains in-frame clones only, with some absent. The table has 150,000 to 200,000 clones, about four fifths seen once; the top ten hold roughly 5.6%. CDR1 and CDR2 from the germline V gene are SGHNT and YYREEE (reference sequence). V was pared by 3 bases and J by 4 bases, with 20 bases between. The CDR3 has 17 amino acids. This sequence originates from a woman in her 40s with COVID-19, enrolled during active disease. The V gene is TRBV5-4, the J gene TRBJ1-3; possible D gene TRBD1, 5 bases. The sample comprised peripheral blood. The CDR3 DNA reads as TGTGCCAGCAGCTACTCCCCCAGGCAGGGAACGGGAAACACCATATATTTT. Its protein is CASSYSPRQGTGNTIYF.